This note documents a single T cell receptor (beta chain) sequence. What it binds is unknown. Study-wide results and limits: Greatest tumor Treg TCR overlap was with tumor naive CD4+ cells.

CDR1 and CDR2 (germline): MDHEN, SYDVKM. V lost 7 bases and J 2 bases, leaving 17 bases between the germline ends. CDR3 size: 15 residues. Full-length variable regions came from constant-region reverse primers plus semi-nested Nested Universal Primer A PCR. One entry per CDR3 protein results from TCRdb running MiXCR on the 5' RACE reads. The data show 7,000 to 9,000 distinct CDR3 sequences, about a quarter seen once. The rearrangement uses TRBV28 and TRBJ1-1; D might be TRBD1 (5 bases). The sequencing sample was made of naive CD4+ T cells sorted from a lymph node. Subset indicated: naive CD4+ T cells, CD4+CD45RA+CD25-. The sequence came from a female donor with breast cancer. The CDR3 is CASKLGGTYNTEAFF. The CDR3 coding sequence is TGTGCCAGCAAGCTCGGGGGGACGTACAACACTGAAGCTTTCTTT.